This T cell receptor beta chain was identified during a study of T cell clusters in autoimmune cytopenias. The CDR3 runs 16 residues. Germline assignment: CDR1 LGHNA and CDR2 YSLEER. One tube held mixed TRB-A and TRB-B primer pools for touch-down PCR. From the multiplex PCR reads, TCRdb lists one entry per CDR3 protein and no DNA. In total, the table holds over a thousand distinct CDR3 sequences. Each sample's input was 200 to 300 ng genomic DNA, 40,000 or so genome equivalents. The sample also formed part of further work on T cell repertoires in aging, cancer and after chemotherapy.

The source of this sequence is a human donor with chronic lymphocytic leukemia. The chain uses TRBV4-3 and TRBJ2-1; without DNA, the TCRdb call of TRBD1 cannot be checked. What was sequenced was peripheral blood. The CDR3 here is CASSLGGYGGRNEQFF.